Listed below are T cell receptor beta chains from one sample, sequenced in a study of CXCR3-negative and CXCR3-positive naive CD8 T cells. TCRdb re-called the 5' RACE reads, yielding one record per CDR3 amino acid sequence without DNA. The ten top clones account for less than 0.55%, within a sample of some 150,000 distinct CDR3 sequences. The sequenced material came from naive CXCR3+ CD8+ T cells from blood. Receptors were obtained from a human donor in good health. Some clones in this sample may be carry-over from other donors' samples. Each CDR3 is given with its conserved first and last residue.

TRBJ2-7,TRBV7-2,CASSSPMGSGGKQYF
TRBJ2-7,TRBV7-6,CASSLVTGGGEQYF
TRBJ1-2,TRBV29-1,CSVEAGNGYTF
TRBJ2-1,TRBV14,CASSHLKGSFDEQFF
TRBJ2-7,TRBV5-1,CASSSNYEQYF
TRBJ1-5,TRBV28,CATRRLLGRPQHF
TRBJ2-1,TRBV28,CASSFLQGGNEQFF
TRBJ1-5,TRBV12-3/TRBV12-4,CASSPFDRGVDSNQPQHF
TRBJ2-3,TRBV7-3,CASSPTGSTDTQYF
TRBJ2-7,TRBV28,CASGQGSYEQYF
TRBJ2-2,TRBV7-8,CASSFGGELFF
TRBJ2-3,TRBV9,CASSFGYDTQYF
TRBJ2-5,TRBV29-1,CSVPGTVDQGTQYF
TRBJ2-7,TRBV20-1,CSARMTSSYEQYF
TRBJ2-1,TRBV29-1,CSVEGGASGRADNEQFF
TRBJ1-1,TRBV7-2,CASRDRGIEAFF
TRBJ2-5,TRBV29-1,CSVEDNETQYF
TRBJ2-1,TRBV28,CASSHRGGPWQFF
TRBJ2-5,TRBV15,CATRSNPGTANQETQYF
TRBJ2-7,TRBV6-6,CASSYPLASSYEQYF
TRBJ2-3,TRBV20-1,CSARDSFGTDTQYF
TRBJ2-5,TRBV6-2/TRBV6-3,CASSYSTQEYQETQYF
TRBJ1-2,TRBV5-1,CASSYQGGADGYTF
TRBJ2-1,TRBV20-1,CSARPPLENNEQFF
TRBJ2-1,TRBV4-3,CASSRGELDEQFF
TRBJ2-7,TRBV27,CASSYASGSGSSYEQYF
TRBJ2-7,TRBV14,CASSQVGQSYEQYF
TRBJ1-5,TRBV28,CASSFVGGGWGNQPQHF
TRBJ2-1,TRBV7-9,CASTEALYNEQFF
TRBJ2-1,TRBV4-1,CASSQQGKEQFF
TRBJ2-3,TRBV28,CASSPRLAGGQTDTQYF
TRBJ2-7,TRBV27,CASSLSGVGQGPYEQYF
TRBJ2-2,TRBV28,CASSWTVTGELFF
TRBJ2-5,TRBV14,CASSHRDIASVQETQYF
TRBJ1-1,TRBV19,CASSIRTANATF
TRBJ2-5,TRBV29-1,CSVEGVSGSSYEQYF
TRBJ2-7,TRBV27,CASTPGGSYEQYF
TRBJ2-7,TRBV29-1,CSVEDSVYEQYF
TRBJ2-1,TRBV7-9,CASSTGLAAYNEQFF
TRBJ2-1,TRBV14,CASQSLLAGGYNEQFF
TRBJ2-1,TRBV28,CASSLWVRDLRYNEQFF
TRBJ2-7,TRBV28,CASHKGYPSYEQYF
TRBJ2-7,TRBV5-1,CASSLEAGGNYEQYF
TRBJ1-5,TRBV4-3,CASRKGDNQPQHF
TRBJ1-5,TRBV7-6,CTSSLATGTGGNQPQHF
TRBJ2-7,TRBV4-1,CASSQVLAGVHEQYF
TRBJ2-3,TRBV4-3,CASSQDPGPFTDTQYF
TRBJ2-3,TRBV18,CASSPVASGPDTQYF
TRBJ1-2,TRBV29-1,CSVDPEIGGLYGYTF
TRBJ2-7,TRBV29-1,CSVGGGGEQFF
TRBJ1-1,TRBV7-2,CASSLVAPGGNTEAFF
TRBJ1-2,TRBV4-1,CASSQGDRAYYGYTF
TRBJ2-2,TRBV7-3,CASSSDRGNTGELFF
TRBJ1-2,TRBV12-3/TRBV12-4,CASRHRDRELYGYTF
TRBJ2-1,TRBV7-2,CASSSGFSSYNEQFF